This T cell receptor (beta chain) was obtained from a study of Graves' ophthalmopathy and Graves' hyperthyroidism. Researchers took RNA transcripts and amplified TCR beta CDR3 regions from them. First-round RT-PCR relied on HTBI primers, and a second-round multiplex PCR came next. TCRdb re-called the multiplex PCR reads with MiXCR, one entry per CDR3 protein. Of around 590,000 distinct CDR3 sequences detected, under 40% appear once; the ten largest clones hold approximately 4.1%. This clonotype was seen many times. The sample was peripheral blood or thyroid tissue (not recorded which). This clonotype was sampled from an adult man with Graves' hyperthyroidism.

This chain's CDR3 is CASSLERQDEQYF. The CDR3 DNA is TGTGCCAGCAGCTTAGAGCGGCAGGACGAGCAGTACTTC. The chain joins TRBV11-2 to TRBJ2-7; D remains unclear. Looked up from germline, CDR1 is SGHAT and CDR2 is FQNNGV. The V and J ends lost 0 bases and 5 bases respectively, with 8 bases between them. The CDR3 sequence is 13 residues long.